The T cell receptor beta chain under discussion was sequenced for a study of T cell repertoires in cytomegalovirus infection. About the study: Public TCR beta signatures provided an indication of both CMV infection and a matching HLA type. Study-wide points: Individuals carrying CMV plus the relevant HLA were identified by cumulative frequency of public TCR beta families. CMV-specific TCR beta clonotypes restricted by HLA-C dominated the ex vivo response.

Germline V lookup: CDR1 SNHLY, CDR2 FYNNEI. The CDR3 is made up of 15 amino acids. V gave up 3 bases and J gave up 6 bases, with 17 bases separating them. This clonotype was seen a single time. The antigen is undetermined. MiXCR, run by TCRdb on the reads, gives a single entry per CDR3 protein. The table lists around 450,000 distinct CDR3 sequences, about 33% of them singletons. Sequencing used PBMCs. This sequence was found in a human donor in good health (CMV status not recorded). Some clones in this sample may be carry-over from other donors' samples. V is TRBV2 and J is TRBJ1-2; D not resolved. The chain's CDR3 is CASSDGAWVTNGYTF. Here the CDR3 DNA reads TGTGCCAGCAGTGATGGTGCGTGGGTGACGAATGGCTACACCTTC.